This T cell receptor (beta chain) derives from a study of T cells in Graves' hyperthyroidism and ophthalmopathy. The study's findings and limits: Before onset, by a median of approximately 5.9 months, the model predicted ophthalmopathy. Ophthalmopathy stood apart from stable hyperthyroidism in a 13 V-J model.

Researchers barred patients who had uncontrolled infection, other autoimmune disease, pregnancy or lactation. About this clonotype: Its antigen is currently unknown.

Germline V gene data show CDR1 as SGDLS and CDR2 as YYNGEE. The CDR3 consists of 15 residues. V gave up 3 bases and J gave up 9 bases; unmatched junction bases: 11. Amplification of TCR beta CDR3 regions used RNA as the template. Using the HTBI primer set, a first-round RT-PCR was run on the TCR CDR3. TCRdb used MiXCR to reprocess the multiplex PCR reads, holding one entry per CDR3 protein. This sample has over 650,000 distinct CDR3 sequences, with nearly 45% found just once. This TCR came from an adult man with Graves' disease, either hyperthyroidism or ophthalmopathy (not recorded which). The sample taken for sequencing was peripheral blood or thyroid tissue (not recorded which). The chain is built from TRBV9 and TRBJ1-3; TRBD1 matches 8 bases. For the CDR3, the DNA is TGTGCCAGCAGCGGGGACAGGACAGGGTGGGGCACCATATATTTT. This translates into CASSGDRTGWGTIYF. The whole variable domain, remainder taken from reference TRBV9 and TRBJ1-3, is DSGVTQTPKHLITATGQRVTLRCSPRSGDLSVYWYQQSLDQGLQFLIQYYNGEERAKGNILERFSAQQFPDLHSELNLSSLELGDSALYFCASSGDRTGWGTIYFGEGSWLTVV.